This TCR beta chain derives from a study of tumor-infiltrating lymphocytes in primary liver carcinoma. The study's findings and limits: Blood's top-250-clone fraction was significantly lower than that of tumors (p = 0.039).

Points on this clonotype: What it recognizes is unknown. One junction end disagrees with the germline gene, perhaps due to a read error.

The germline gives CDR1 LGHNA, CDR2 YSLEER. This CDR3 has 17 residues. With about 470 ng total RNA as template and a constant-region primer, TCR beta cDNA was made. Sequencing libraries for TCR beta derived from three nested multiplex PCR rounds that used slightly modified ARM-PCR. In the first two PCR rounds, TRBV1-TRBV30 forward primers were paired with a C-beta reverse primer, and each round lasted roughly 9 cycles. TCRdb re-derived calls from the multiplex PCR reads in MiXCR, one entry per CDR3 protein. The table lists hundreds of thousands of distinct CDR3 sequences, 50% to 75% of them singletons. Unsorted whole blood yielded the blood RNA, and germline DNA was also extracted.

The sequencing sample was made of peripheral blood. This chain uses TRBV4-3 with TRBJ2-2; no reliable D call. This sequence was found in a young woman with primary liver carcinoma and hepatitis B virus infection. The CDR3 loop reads CASSQDLRRAGIGELFF. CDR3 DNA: TGTGCCAGCAGCCAAGATCTGCGTCGGGCCGGCATCGGGGAGCTGTTTTTT.